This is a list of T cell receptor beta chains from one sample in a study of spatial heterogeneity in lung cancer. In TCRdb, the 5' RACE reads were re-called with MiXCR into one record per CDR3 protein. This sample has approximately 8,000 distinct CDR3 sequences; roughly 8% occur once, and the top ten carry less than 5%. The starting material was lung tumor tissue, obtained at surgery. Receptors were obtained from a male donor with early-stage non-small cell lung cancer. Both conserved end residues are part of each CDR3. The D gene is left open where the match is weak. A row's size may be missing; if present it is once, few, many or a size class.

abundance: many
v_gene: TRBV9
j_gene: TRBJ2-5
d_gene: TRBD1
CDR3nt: TGTGCCAGCAGCGTTTCCACAGGGGGCGAAGAGACCCAGTACTTC
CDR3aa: CASSVSTGGEETQYF

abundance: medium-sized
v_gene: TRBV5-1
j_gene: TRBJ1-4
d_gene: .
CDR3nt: TGCGCCAGCAGCTTGGGAAAAAATGAAAAACTGTTTTTT
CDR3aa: CASSLGKNEKLFF

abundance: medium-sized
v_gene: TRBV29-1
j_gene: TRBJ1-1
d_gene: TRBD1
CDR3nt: TGCAGCGTGACCGGGACAGGGGTGAACACTGAAGCTTTCTTT
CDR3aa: CSVTGTGVNTEAFF

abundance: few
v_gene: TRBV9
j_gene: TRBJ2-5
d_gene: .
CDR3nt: TGTGCCAGCAGCGCGGGAGAGACCCAGTACTTC
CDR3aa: CASSAGETQYF

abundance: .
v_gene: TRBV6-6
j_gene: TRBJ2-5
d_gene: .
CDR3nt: TGTGCCAGCAGTTACTCGTGGACTACTCTTGTCCAAGAGACCCAGTACTTC
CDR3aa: CASSYSWTTLVQETQYF

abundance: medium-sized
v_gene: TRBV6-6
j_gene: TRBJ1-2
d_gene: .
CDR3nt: TGTGCCAGCAGTCTCCAGGGTAACTATGGCTACACCTTC
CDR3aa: CASSLQGNYGYTF

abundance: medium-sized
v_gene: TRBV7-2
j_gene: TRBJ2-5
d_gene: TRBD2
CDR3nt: TGTGCCAGCAGCTTTCAAGCGGGAGGGGGAGAGACCCAGTACTTC
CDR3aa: CASSFQAGGGETQYF

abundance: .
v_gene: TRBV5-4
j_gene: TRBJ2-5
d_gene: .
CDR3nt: TGTGCCAGCAGCTTGGCCGAGGGCGCGGAGACCCAGTACTTC
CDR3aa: CASSLAEGAETQYF

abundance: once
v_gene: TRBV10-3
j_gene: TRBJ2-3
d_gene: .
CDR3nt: TGTGCCATCAGTGAACCGACAGCCAGCACAGATACGCAGTATTTT
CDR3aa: CAISEPTASTDTQYF

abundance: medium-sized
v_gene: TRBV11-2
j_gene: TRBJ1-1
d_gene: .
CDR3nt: TGTGCCAGCAGCTTTAATGGTAGGACTGAAGCTTTCTTT
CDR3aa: CASSFNGRTEAFF

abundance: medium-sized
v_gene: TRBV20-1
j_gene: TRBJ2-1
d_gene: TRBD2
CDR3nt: TGCAGTGCCAGGACTAGCGGGAGTTGGAATGAGCAGTTCTTC
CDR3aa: CSARTSGSWNEQFF

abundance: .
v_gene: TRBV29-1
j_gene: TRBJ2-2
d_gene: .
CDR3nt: TGCAGCGTGAAGGGACAGAACACCGGGGAGCTGTTTTTT
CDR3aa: CSVKGQNTGELFF

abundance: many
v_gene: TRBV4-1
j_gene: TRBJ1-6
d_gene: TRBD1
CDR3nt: TGCGCCAGCAGCCAGAGGTCCCGGACAGGGGATTCACCCCTCCACTTT
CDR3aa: CASSQRSRTGDSPLHF

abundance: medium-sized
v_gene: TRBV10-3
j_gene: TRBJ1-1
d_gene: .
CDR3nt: TGTGCCACCAACGTCCGGGGGTACGGCGACACTGAAGCTTTCTTT
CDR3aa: CATNVRGYGDTEAFF

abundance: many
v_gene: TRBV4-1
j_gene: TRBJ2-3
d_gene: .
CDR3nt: TGCGCCAGCAGGCCCACTACCGGGGGTCCAGATACGCAGTATTTT
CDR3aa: CASRPTTGGPDTQYF

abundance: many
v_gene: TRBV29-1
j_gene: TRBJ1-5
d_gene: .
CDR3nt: TGCGCGGGAGGGGGGGGCAATCAGCCCCAGCATTTT
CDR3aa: CAGGGGNQPQHF

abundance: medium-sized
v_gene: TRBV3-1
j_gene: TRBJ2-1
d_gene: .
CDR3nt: TGTGCCAGCAGCCAAATCCACCGGGAGCAAGAGCAGTTCTTC
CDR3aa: CASSQIHREQEQFF

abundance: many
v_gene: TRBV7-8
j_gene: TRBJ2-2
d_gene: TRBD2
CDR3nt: TGTGCCAGCAGCTTTCCGGGACTAGCGACAACCGGGGAGCTGTTTTTT
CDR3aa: CASSFPGLATTGELFF

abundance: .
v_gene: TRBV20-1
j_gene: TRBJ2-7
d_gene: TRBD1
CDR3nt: TGCAGTGCTACCAGTCCCGGGACAGGGCCTCGCGACCAGTACTTC
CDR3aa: CSATSPGTGPRDQYF

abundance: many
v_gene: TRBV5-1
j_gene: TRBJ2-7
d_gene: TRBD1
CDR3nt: TGCGCCAGCAGCACAGGGACAGGGGCCTACGAGCAGTACTTC
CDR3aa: CASSTGTGAYEQYF

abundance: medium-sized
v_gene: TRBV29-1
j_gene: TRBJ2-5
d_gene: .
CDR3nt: TGCAGCGTTGGAAATCGGCAGATACAAGAGACCCAGTACTTC
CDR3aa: CSVGNRQIQETQYF

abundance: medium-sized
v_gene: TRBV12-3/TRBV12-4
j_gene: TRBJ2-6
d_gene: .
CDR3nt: TGTGCCAGCAGTCAACGTATCTCTGGGGCCAACGTCCTGACTTTC
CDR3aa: CASSQRISGANVLTF

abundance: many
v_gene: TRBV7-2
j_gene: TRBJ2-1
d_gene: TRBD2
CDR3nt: TGTGCCAGCAGCTTATTTCCACCCCCTTCTAGCGGACGGAAGAATGAGCAGTTCTTC
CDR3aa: CASSLFPPPSSGRKNEQFF

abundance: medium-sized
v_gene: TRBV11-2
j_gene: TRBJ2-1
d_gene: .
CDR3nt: TGTGCCAGCAGCCTCGGAGGGACTCCTACCGGTAAGGAGTTCTTC
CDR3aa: CASSLGGTPTGKEFF

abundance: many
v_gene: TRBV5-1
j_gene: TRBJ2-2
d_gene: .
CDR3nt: TGCGCCAGCAGCTCCAGCACGACCGGGGAGCTGTTTTTT
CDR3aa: CASSSSTTGELFF

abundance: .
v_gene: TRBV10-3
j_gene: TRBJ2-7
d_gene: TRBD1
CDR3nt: TGTGCCATCGGTGACGCGGACAGGGCTTCCTACGAGCAGTACTTC
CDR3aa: CAIGDADRASYEQYF

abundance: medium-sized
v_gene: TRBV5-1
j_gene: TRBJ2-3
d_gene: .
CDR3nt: TGCGCCAGCAGCTTGGATATAGATACGCAGTATTTT
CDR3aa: CASSLDIDTQYF

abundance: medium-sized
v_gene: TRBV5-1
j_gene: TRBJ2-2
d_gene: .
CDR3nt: TGCGCCAGCAGCTTAGGGCGAGCTTCCCCCGGGGAGCTGTTTTTT
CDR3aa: CASSLGRASPGELFF

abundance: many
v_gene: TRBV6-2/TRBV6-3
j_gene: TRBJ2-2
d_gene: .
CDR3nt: TGTGCCAGCAGTCCGGGATACAACACCGGGGAGCTGTTTTTT
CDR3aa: CASSPGYNTGELFF

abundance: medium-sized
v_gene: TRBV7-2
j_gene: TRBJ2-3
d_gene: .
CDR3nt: TGTGCCAGCAGCTTGGGCACAGATACGCAGTATTTT
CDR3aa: CASSLGTDTQYF

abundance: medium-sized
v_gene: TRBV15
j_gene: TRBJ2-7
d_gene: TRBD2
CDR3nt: TGTGCCACCAGCAGAGATTCTCGTTCACTAGCGAAAGGGACCTACGAGCAGTACTTC
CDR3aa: CATSRDSRSLAKGTYEQYF

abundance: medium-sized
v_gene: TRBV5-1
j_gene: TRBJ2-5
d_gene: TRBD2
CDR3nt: TGCGCCAGCAGCTCGGGACTAGCGGAGACCCCATACTTC
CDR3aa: CASSSGLAETPYF

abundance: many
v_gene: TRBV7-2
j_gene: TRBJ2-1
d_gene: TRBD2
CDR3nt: TGTGCCAGCAGCTTAGCCCCTAGCGGACACTACAATGAGCAGTTCTTC
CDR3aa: CASSLAPSGHYNEQFF

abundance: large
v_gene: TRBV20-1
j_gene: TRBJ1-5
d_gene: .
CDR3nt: TGCAGTGCTAGATCAGGTCAGCCCCAGCATTTT
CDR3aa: CSARSGQPQHF

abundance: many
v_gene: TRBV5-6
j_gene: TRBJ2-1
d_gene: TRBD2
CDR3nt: TGTGCCAGCAGCTTGGTCGGCGGGAGAGGCTCCTACAATGAGCAGTTCTTC
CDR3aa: CASSLVGGRGSYNEQFF

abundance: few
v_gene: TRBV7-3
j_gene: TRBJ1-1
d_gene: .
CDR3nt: TGTGCCAGCAGCTTGGACAGTAACACTGAAGCTTTCTTT
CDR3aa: CASSLDSNTEAFF

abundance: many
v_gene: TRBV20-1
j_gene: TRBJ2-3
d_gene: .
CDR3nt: TGCAGTGCTAGTGACAGCGGCCTAGATACGCAGTATTTT
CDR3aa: CSASDSGLDTQYF

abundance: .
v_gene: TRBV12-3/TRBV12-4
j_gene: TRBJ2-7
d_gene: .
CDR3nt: TGTGCCAGCAGTTTTCAAAGGGTAGCCTACGAGCAGTACTTC
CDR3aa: CASSFQRVAYEQYF

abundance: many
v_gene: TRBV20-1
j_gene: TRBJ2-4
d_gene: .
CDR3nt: TGCAGTGCTAAGGGCCCGTGGGACAAAAACATTCAGTACTTC
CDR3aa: CSAKGPWDKNIQYF

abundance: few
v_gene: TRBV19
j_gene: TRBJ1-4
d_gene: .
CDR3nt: TGTGCCAGTACCTCCCTGGGTTCGCTCGAAAAACTGTTTTTT
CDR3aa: CASTSLGSLEKLFF

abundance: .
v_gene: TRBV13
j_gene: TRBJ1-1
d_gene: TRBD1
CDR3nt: TGTGCCAGCAGCTTATCTGACAGGGCTACTGAAGCTTTCTTT
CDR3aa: CASSLSDRATEAFF

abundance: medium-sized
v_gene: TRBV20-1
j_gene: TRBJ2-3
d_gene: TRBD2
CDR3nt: TGCAGTGGGTCATCCGGGACTAGTACGGCAGATACGCAGTATTTT
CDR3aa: CSGSSGTSTADTQYF

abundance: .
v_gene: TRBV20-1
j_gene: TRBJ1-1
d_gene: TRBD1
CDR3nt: TGCAGTGCCAGCAGGGGGTTCAACACTGAAGCTTTCTTT
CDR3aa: CSASRGFNTEAFF

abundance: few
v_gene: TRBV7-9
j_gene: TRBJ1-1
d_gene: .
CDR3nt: TGTGCCAGCAGCTCTACAGAGGGGCGTGCTTTCTTT
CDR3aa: CASSSTEGRAFF

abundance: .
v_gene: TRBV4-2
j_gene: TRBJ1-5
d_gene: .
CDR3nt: TGTGCCAGCAGCCGGGACAGCAATCAGCCCCAGCATTTT
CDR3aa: CASSRDSNQPQHF

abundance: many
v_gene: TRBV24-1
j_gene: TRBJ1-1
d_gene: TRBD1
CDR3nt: TGTGCCACCAGTGCCGTCCGCCGCCGGGACAGGGCCACTGAAGCTTTCTTT
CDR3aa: CATSAVRRRDRATEAFF

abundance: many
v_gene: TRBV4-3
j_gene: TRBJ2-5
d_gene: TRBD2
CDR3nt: TGCGCCAGCAGCCAGGGGACTAGCGGGAGACGAGGAGAGACCCAGTACTTC
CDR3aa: CASSQGTSGRRGETQYF

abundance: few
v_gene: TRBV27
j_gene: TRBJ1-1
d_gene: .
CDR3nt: TGTGCCAGCGGGGTACAAAGGAACACTGAAGCTTTCTTT
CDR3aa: CASGVQRNTEAFF

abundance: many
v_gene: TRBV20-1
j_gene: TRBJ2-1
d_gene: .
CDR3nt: TGCAGTGCTGACGTACCAGGAGCGGCCTCCTACAATGAGCAGTTCTTC
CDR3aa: CSADVPGAASYNEQFF

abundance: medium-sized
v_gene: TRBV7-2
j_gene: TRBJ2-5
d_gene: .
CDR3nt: TGTGCCAGCAGCTTAGTACAGGGATATCAGACCCAGTACTTC
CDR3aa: CASSLVQGYQTQYF

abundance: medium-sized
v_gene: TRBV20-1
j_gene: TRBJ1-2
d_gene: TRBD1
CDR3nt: TGCAGTGCTAAAAAGACAGGGGCCCACTTC
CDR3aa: CSAKKTGAHF

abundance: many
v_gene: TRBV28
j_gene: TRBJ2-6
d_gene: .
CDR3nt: TGTGCCAGCAGTTTGATGGGCTCTGGGGCCAACGTCCTGACTTTC
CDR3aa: CASSLMGSGANVLTF

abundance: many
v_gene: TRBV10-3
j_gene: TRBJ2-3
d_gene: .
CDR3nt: TGTGCCATCAGTGAGTCAAGTGAGGATACGCAGTATTTT
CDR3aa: CAISESSEDTQYF

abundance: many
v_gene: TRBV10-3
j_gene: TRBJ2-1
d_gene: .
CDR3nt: TGTGCCATCAGTGGGACCCGGAGCTCCTACAATGAGCAGTTCTTC
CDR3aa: CAISGTRSSYNEQFF

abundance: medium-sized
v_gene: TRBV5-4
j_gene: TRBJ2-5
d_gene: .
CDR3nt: TGTGCCAGCAGCCCTAATACCGGCGCGGATGACGAGACCCAGTACTTC
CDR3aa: CASSPNTGADDETQYF